This TCR beta chain was sequenced for a study of CD8 T cells in ankylosing spondylitis. To note about this clonotype: Its antigen is currently unknown.

Making use of molecular barcodes, quantitative 5'-RACE generated TCR beta libraries. TCRdb reprocessed the 5' RACE reads via MiXCR and lists one record per CDR3 protein. The table records around 300,000 distinct CDR3 sequences, about 15% of them present only once. Study conclusions and caveats: Peripheral blood held disease-linked clones only at relatively low frequency, and these were CD8+.

Material: blood, either unsorted or a sorted T cell fraction (not recorded which). This TCR came from a male donor with ankylosing spondylitis or in good health (not recorded which).

CDR3 coding DNA: TGTGCCAGCAGCTTCACAAACAGTAACTATGGCTACACCTTC. Encoded protein: CASSFTNSNYGYTF. V usage is TRBV5-6 and J usage is TRBJ1-2; D gene unclear. CDR1 and CDR2 from the germline V gene are SGHDT and YYEEEE. Trimming removed 2 bases at V and 1 base at J, with 9 bases between. This CDR3 has 14 residues.